The next 28 T cell receptor beta chains were all read from a single sample in a study of shared clonotypes between healthy human individuals. Libraries were prepared by immunoSEQ multiplex PCR; TCRdb keeps only in-frame clonotypes and omits some of them. This table has more than 500,000 clones, 95% to 96% appearing once. Material for sequencing was naive CD4+ T cells sorted from blood. As for subset: CD45RA+ positively selected. These receptors were collected from a woman aged 25 to 39 in good health.

This clone was seen once. The V call is TRBV25-1, the J call TRBJ1-3; D gene unclear. The CDR3 is made up of 15 amino acids. The germline V gene has CDR1 MGHDK and CDR2 SYGVNS. V was shortened by 6 bases and J by 0 bases, with 12 bases between the two germline ends. The CDR3 sequence is CASRPAGYSGNTIYF. For the CDR3, the DNA is TGTGCCAGCAGGCCCGCGGGCTACTCTGGAAACACCATATATTTT.

The rearrangement uses TRBV7-2 and TRBJ2-1; D might be TRBD1 or TRBD2, each matching 6 bases. Trimming took 1 base from V and 8 from J, leaving 15 bases between them. Per the germline V gene, CDR1 is SGHTA and CDR2 is FQGNSA. CDR3 size: 15 residues. In DNA, the CDR3 is TGTGCCAGCAGCTTAGTAGCTAGGGGGGCCCATGAGCAGTTCTTC. Amino acids: CASSLVARGAHEQFF.

The V gene is TRBV28, the J gene TRBJ1-5; D not certain. The V gene lost 1 base and the J gene lost 7 bases, with 14 bases spanning the gap. There are 15 residues in the CDR3. Germline V gene lookup returns CDR1 MDHEN and CDR2 SYDVKM. CDR3 sequence: CASSLSVRLYQPQHF. The CDR3 region has the DNA TGTGCCAGCAGTTTATCAGTCAGGTTATACCAGCCCCAGCATTTT. The complete variable domain, with remaining parts taken from reference TRBV28 and TRBJ1-5, reads DVKVTQSSRYLVKRTGEKVFLECVQDMDHENMFWYRQDPGLGLRLIYFSYDVKMKEKGDIPEGYSVSREKKERFSLILESASTNQTSMYLCASSLSVRLYQPQHFGDGTRLSIL.

The V gene is TRBV19, the J gene TRBJ2-3; 7 positions agree with TRBD1. With V trimmed by 7 bases and J by 1 base, 2 bases remained unmatched. The CDR3 runs to 13 residues. Germline CDR1 LNHDA, CDR2 SQIVND (reference sequence). This chain's CDR3 is CASMGQRTDTQYF. DNA for the CDR3: TGTGCCAGTATGGGACAGCGCACAGATACGCAGTATTTT.

The rearrangement joins TRBV2 to TRBJ2-5, with D uncertain. The DNA matches TRBJ2-7 better at its end, which makes the J call doubtful. Germline V gene data show CDR1 as SNHLY and CDR2 as FYNNEI. CDR3 length: 12 residues. The CDR3 region is CASRLEHYEQYF. The CDR3 coding sequence is TGTGCCAGCAGGCTTGAACACTACGAGCAGTACTTC.

The V and J genes are TRBV20-1 and TRBJ2-5; D ambiguous. This CDR3 is 10 amino acids long. Germline-derived CDR1 and CDR2 are DFQATT and SNEGSKA (reference sequence). CDR3 region: CTPAQETQYF. In DNA form, the CDR3 reads TGCACGCCAGCTCAAGAGACCCAGTACTTC.

The chain has TRBV5-1 and TRBJ2-1; 8 positions agree with TRBD2. CDR1 and CDR2 from the germline V gene are SGHRS and YFSETQ. Unmatched junction bases numbered 5, after V lost 0 bases and J lost 12 bases. The CDR3 is 13 amino acids. CDR3 sequence (DNA): TGCGCCAGCAGCTTGGAGAGCGGGAGTGCGCAGTTCTTC. It yields the protein CASSLESGSAQFF.

The gene calls are TRBV28 and TRBJ2-7; 7 nucleotides agree with TRBD2. The CDR3 consists of 15 residues. The J segment lost 5 bases and the V segment lost 6 bases, leaving 13 bases of the junction unmatched. Looked up from germline, CDR1 is MDHEN and CDR2 is SYDVKM. DNA for the CDR3: TGTGCCAGCAGCCGCGTAGGGCGGGAGTTCCACGAGCAGTACTTC. It yields the protein CASSRVGREFHEQYF.

This clone was picked up one time. This chain links TRBV18 with TRBJ2-1; weak D call: TRBD2 (6 bases). The V gene lost 3 bases and the J gene lost 5 bases, with 11 bases spanning the gap. From germline, CDR1 is KGHSH and CDR2 LQKENI. The CDR3 contains 14 residues. CDR3 region: CASSPVGGDNEQFF. In DNA form, the CDR3 reads TGTGCCAGCTCACCTGTTGGAGGGGACAATGAGCAGTTCTTC. The full variable domain, completed using reference TRBV18 and TRBJ2-1, is NAGVMQNPRHLVRRRGQEARLRCSPMKGHSHVYWYRQLPEEGLKFMVYLQKENIIDESGMPKERFSAEFPKEGPSILRIQQVVRGDSAAYFCASSPVGGDNEQFFGPGTRLTVL.

The chain uses TRBV6-1 and TRBJ2-2; 11 bases line up with TRBD1. Germline V gives CDR1 MNHNS, CDR2 SASEGT. CDR3 length: 15 residues. Trimming cost V 6 bases and J 6 bases; bases outside gene matches: 6. CDR3 coding DNA: TGTGCCAGCAGGACGGACAGGGGGCGCGCCGGGGAGCTGTTTTTT. Translation: CASRTDRGRAGELFF.

The chain combines TRBV5-1 with TRBJ1-1; D perhaps matches TRBD1 (5 bases). Deletions cut 6 bases from V and 5 bases from J, with 23 bases between. The CDR3 is 16 amino acids. Germline V gene sequence: CDR1 SGHRS, CDR2 YFSETQ. The CDR3 DNA reads as TGCGCCAGCACCGTGAGAACGGGTACAGGAGAAACTGAAGCTTTCTTT. This translates into CASTVRTGTGETEAFF. The variable domain in full, with the rest retrieved from reference TRBV5-1 and TRBJ1-1, is KAGVTQTPRYLIKTRGQQVTLSCSPISGHRSVSWYQQTPGQGLQFLFEYFSETQRNKGNFPGRFSGRQFSNSRSEMNVSTLELGDSALYLCASTVRTGTGETEAFFGQGTRLTVV.

The chain is built from TRBV10-3 and TRBJ2-3, with D perhaps matching TRBD2 (6 bases). Germline CDR1 ENHRY, CDR2 SYGVKD. The CDR3 is 11 residues long. Trimming took 6 bases from V and 5 from J, leaving 6 bases between them. CDR3 sequence reads: CAIREGDTQYF. CDR3 coding DNA: TGTGCCATCAGGGAGGGAGATACGCAGTATTTT.

V and J are TRBV25-1 and TRBJ2-7; TRBD1 matches 7 bases. Germline V gives CDR1 MGHDK, CDR2 SYGVNS. The CDR3 totals 16 residues. Trimming took 0 bases from V and 0 from J; bases not matched to a gene: 5. The CDR3 reads CASSEYGTVSSYEQYF. CDR3 nucleotides: TGTGCCAGCAGTGAATACGGGACAGTTAGCTCCTACGAGCAGTACTTC.

The CDR3 reads CASSIGLAGPNTGELFF. For the CDR3, the DNA is TGTGCCAGTAGTATAGGACTAGCGGGGCCAAACACCGGGGAGCTGTTTTTT. V gene TRBV19 combines with J gene TRBJ2-2; 11 bases line up with TRBD2. V shed 1 base, J shed 2 bases, and the junction held 3 bases outside the gene matches. The germline gives CDR1 LNHDA, CDR2 SQIVND (reference sequence). CDR3 length: 17 amino acids.

The rearrangement joins TRBV7-9 to TRBJ2-7, with TRBD1 matching 9 bases. J gave up 4 bases and V 4 bases, and 8 bases lay outside the gene matches. The CDR3 is 15 amino acids. CDR1 and CDR2 (germline): SEHNR, FQNEAQ (reference sequence). The CDR3 spells CASSSTGGGWYEQYF. As DNA, the CDR3 is TGTGCCAGCAGCTCCACAGGGGGCGGGTGGTACGAGCAGTACTTC.

The CDR3 loop is CASSLPTEMNTEAFF. The DNA for the CDR3 is TGCGCCAGCAGCTTGCCGACAGAGATGAACACTGAAGCTTTCTTT. This chain connects TRBV5-1 to TRBJ1-1; D is possibly TRBD1 (5 bases). Germline CDR1 and CDR2: SGHRS and YFSETQ. Trimming took off 1 base at V and 0 bases at J, with 10 bases between the two ends. CDR3 length equals 15 residues.

This clone was detected only a few times. The V and J genes are TRBV19 and TRBJ1-5, with D uncertain. CDR3 length: 12 residues. V shed 5 bases and J shed 5 bases, with 7 bases lying between them. Looked up from germline, CDR1 is LNHDA and CDR2 is SQIVND (reference sequence). Here the CDR3 reads CASSLVYQPQHF. The CDR3 nucleotides are TGTGCCAGTAGTCTGGTGTATCAGCCCCAGCATTTT.

The chain combines TRBV28 with TRBJ1-1; TRBD1 is a possible D gene (5 bases). CDR1 and CDR2 from the germline V gene are MDHEN and SYDVKM. The CDR3 is made up of 12 amino acids. V shed 6 bases and J shed 7 bases, with 12 bases lying between them. The CDR3 sequence is CASSRRDVEAFF. The CDR3 nucleotides read TGTGCCAGCAGCCGAAGGGACGTTGAAGCTTTCTTT.

About this clone itself: Distinct nucleotide sequences in the sample also encode this CDR3. The J gene is TRBJ2-7, the V gene TRBV28; 9 bases map to TRBD1. Germline CDR1 and CDR2: MDHEN and SYDVKM. V dropped 6 bases and J dropped 4; count of bases not matched to a gene: 7. CDR3 size: 14 residues. The CDR3 region is CASRRTGGSYEQYF. The CDR3 DNA follows: TGTGCCAGCAGGAGAACAGGGGGCTCATACGAGCAGTACTTC.

With regard to this clone: Additional DNA sequences in this sample encode the identical CDR3. This chain joins TRBV28 and TRBJ1-3, with D hard to call. CDR3 size: 15 residues. The V gene lost 8 bases and the J gene lost 1 base, with 15 bases spanning the gap. The V gene's germline CDR1 is MDHEN and CDR2 SYDVKM. The CDR3 sequence: CASSSPEGSGNTIYF. The CDR3, as DNA: TGTGCCAGCTCCTCTCCGGAGGGTTCTGGAAACACCATATATTTT.

With respect to this clone: Other nucleotide sequences from this sample produce the same CDR3. The chain carries TRBV28 and TRBJ1-5; 8 bases are shared with TRBD1. Germline trimming cut 2 bases from V and 7 bases from J; bases unmatched to any gene: 4. The length of the CDR3 is 14 residues. The germline V gene has CDR1 MDHEN and CDR2 SYDVKM. CDR3 bases: TGTGCCAGCAGTTTAGGACAGGGAGCACAGCCCCAGCATTTT. The encoded protein is CASSLGQGAQPQHF.

V gene TRBV4-1 combines with J gene TRBJ1-4; D perhaps matches TRBD1 (6 bases). Trimming stripped 4 bases from V and 6 bases from J, with 18 bases between. Germline-derived CDR1 and CDR2 are MGHRA and YSYEKL. The CDR3 has 16 residues. The CDR3 is CASSPLQTGTYEKLFF. Here the CDR3 DNA reads TGCGCCAGCAGCCCACTACAGACCGGGACATATGAAAAACTGTTTTTT.

This rearrangement joins TRBV5-6 to TRBJ2-5; no reliable D call. CDR3 length equals 13 residues. Deletions cut 3 bases from V and 5 bases from J, with 11 bases between. Looked up from germline, CDR1 is SGHDT and CDR2 is YYEEEE. This CDR3 reads CASSSGLVETQYF. In nucleotides, the CDR3 is TGTGCCAGCAGCTCCGGGCTAGTGGAGACCCAGTACTTC.

CDR3 DNA sequence: TGTGCCAGCAGCCACCCCGGTCGGACTATCTATGGCTACACCTTC. Its protein product is CASSHPGRTIYGYTF. The rearrangement links TRBV5-8 to TRBJ1-2; D is unclear. Deletions cut 4 bases from V and 4 bases from J, with 17 bases between. Per the germline V gene, CDR1 is SGHTS and CDR2 is YDEGEE. The CDR3 consists of 15 residues.

The chain recombines TRBV10-1 with TRBJ2-7; possible D gene TRBD2, 5 bases. The V gene lost 6 bases and the J gene lost 0 bases, with 15 bases spanning the gap. This CDR3 has 15 amino acids. CDR1 and CDR2 (germline): WNHNN, SYGVQD (reference sequence). CDR3 bases: TGCGCCAGCAGACTCCCGGAGGAGGACTCCTACGAGCAGTACTTC. Translating gives CASRLPEEDSYEQYF.

This clone was recorded once. V usage is TRBV6-1 and J usage is TRBJ2-3, with 9 bases fitting TRBD2. Looked up from germline, CDR1 is MNHNS and CDR2 is SASEGT. This CDR3 spans 15 amino acids. Germline trimming cut 8 bases from V and 2 bases from J; bases unmatched to any gene: 8. The CDR3 DNA reads TGTGCCAGCTCCTTACTAGCGGGCTCCACAGATACGCAGTATTTT. As protein: CASSLLAGSTDTQYF.

The chain joins TRBV5-1 to TRBJ2-5; 7 bases align to TRBD2. With 0 bases clipped from V and 4 bases from J, the junction kept 9 bases outside the gene matches. CDR3 length equals 16 residues. Looked up from germline, CDR1 is SGHRS and CDR2 is YFSETQ. The CDR3 DNA reads TGCGCCAGCAGCTTGGGGGGGACTACCCCTAGAGAGACCCAGTACTTC. This gives the protein CASSLGGTTPRETQYF. Based on the CDR3 plus reference TRBV5-1 and TRBJ2-5, the full variable domain is KAGVTQTPRYLIKTRGQQVTLSCSPISGHRSVSWYQQTPGQGLQFLFEYFSETQRNKGNFPGRFSGRQFSNSRSEMNVSTLELGDSALYLCASSLGGTTPRETQYFGPGTRLLVL.

This chain links TRBV4-1 with TRBJ2-1; 8 nucleotides agree with TRBD2. The V and J ends lost 5 bases and 15 bases, in that order; junction bases with no gene match: 6. CDR1 and CDR2 (germline): MGHRA, YSYEKL. The CDR3 extends over 11 amino acids. As DNA, the CDR3 is TGCGCCAGCAGCTTTAGCGGGAACCGGTTCTTC. Translation gives CASSFSGNRFF.